The source of this T cell receptor (beta chain) is a study of blood T cell repertoires in COVID-19. Across the study: Sources were T cells, B-cell-depleted T cells, or PBMCs; the material itself was cDNA or gDNA.

This clone has a handful of counts. Per germline, CDR1 SGHNT and CDR2 YYREEE (reference sequence). This CDR3 has 14 residues. V shed 4 bases and J 4 bases; nucleotides not matched to a gene: 3. Clones were read by immunoSEQ multiplex PCR, and TCRdb kept only the in-frame ones, dropping some. The table records 200,000 to 250,000 clones, less than 85% of them present only once. The TCR comes from a woman aged 70-85 years with active or convalescent COVID-19. The specimen sequenced was peripheral blood. The V gene is TRBV5-4, the J gene TRBJ2-3; 10 bases fit TRBD2. The CDR3 spells CASSVGLAADTQYF. CDR3 DNA: TGTGCCAGCAGCGTCGGACTAGCGGCAGATACGCAGTATTTT.